The TCR beta chain under discussion was sequenced for a study of identical twins (dated by TCRdb to between 2015 and 2016). As for the study more broadly: To test whether fetal clonotypes persist, this study deep-sequenced TCR alpha and beta repertoires from monozygotic twins, from unrelated adults of various ages, and from cord blood. To rule out contamination, replicate twin experiments were performed at different times with different library preparation protocols. Broader findings and caveats from the paper: Compared with coincidental sharing between unrelated individuals, an excess of low generation-probability sequences was observed among out-of-frame TCR alpha sequences shared between twins. Because the same donors could not be followed over many years, the conclusions relied on cross-sectional statistical analysis. The excess sharing between twins in beta out-of-frame sequences was weaker because fewer shared sequences reduced the signal-to-noise ratio. Abundant cord blood beta clonotypes had fewer insertions, young adult naive repertoires showed a similar but weaker trend, and memory repertoires showed no such trend. Zero-insertion analyses could be partly confounded by invariant T cells such as MAIT and iNKT, though diverse VJ usage argued against such confounding for most clonotypes. In monozygotic twins, recombination models systematically underestimated out-of-frame TCR alpha sharing, but the models matched the sharing seen between unrelated individuals.

As concerns this clonotype: Its antigen target is currently unknown. Qualities for individual bases were not recorded, and no much larger clone is one base off.

The library was generated by 5' RACE. Sequencing was performed on an Illumina HiSeq 2000. A universal primer binding site was introduced by template switching, and a unique molecular identifier was present in the final cDNA, enabling accurate counting of TCR cDNA molecules. Specific primers in the conserved constant-segment region were used to synthesize first-strand cDNA for TCR alpha and beta chains. To control for contamination, each cDNA library was double barcoded with a SMART-Mk sample barcode plus Illumina barcodes. Two successive PCR steps introduced TruSeq adapter sequences along with Illumina sample barcodes. The Illumina HiSeq platform was used with custom primers to sequence TCR alpha and beta cDNA libraries. The study's processing was this. MiGEC processed the raw reads to extract unique molecular identifiers, while MiXCR was used to determine the CDR3 positions. For each individual, recombination models were inferred using an EM algorithm with the repgenHMM and IGoR tools. The tcR package in R was used for shared clonotype analysis, with sharing normalized by the product of cloneset sizes. To study raw recombination without the effects of thymic and clonal selection, out-of-frame nonproductive sequences were analyzed. TCRdb trimmed the raw reads at Q25, called clones with MiXCR and kept productive beta chains. Every entry covers one CDR3 protein and lists the most common genes and DNA from its rows. The V and J calls come from TCRdb's annotation, not from the publication. Across this sample there are more than 400,000 distinct CDR3 sequences, with approximately 16% seen only once. In total, the top ten clones hold more than 0.4% of the sample.

Every donor was a healthy Caucasian. Three pairs of female monozygotic twins, all aged roughly 18 to 29 years, were included in the twin cohort. CD4+ and CD8+ T cell populations were isolated with positive isolation kits from Invitrogen. CDR1 and CDR2 are drawn from the germline V gene (reference sequence): SEHNR, FQNEAQ. The CDR3 spans 15 residues, from the cysteine through the phenylalanine. Only CDR3 DNA remains: 45 bases, in frame from the first base. Trimming at the junction amounts to 4 bases on V and 1 base on J, and the germline ends lie 13 bases apart. These sequences were also reported in another study, on yellow fever vaccine responses in identical twins. Taken from the second paper: The T cell response to vaccination in identical twins was reported by the authors to appear partly convergent and partly personalized. The study precisely tracked vaccine-responding T cell clones in identical twins.

The source of this sequence is a woman under 30 in good health. Sequencing was done on a sample of CD4+ T cells sorted from blood. The V gene is TRBV7-9 and the J gene is TRBJ2-5; D gene: possibly TRBD1, on 5 matching bases. This receptor has the CDR3 CASSSWWQGQETQYF. The DNA is as follows: TGTGCCAGCAGCTCTTGGTGGCAGGGCCAAGAGACCCAGTACTTC.